This T cell receptor (beta chain) was identified during a study of spatial heterogeneity in lung cancer. Time point noted: sample taken at primary tumor resection. The study sequenced unsorted whole RNA from tumor, nontumor lung or frozen PBMC. This CDR3 is built from 20 residues. The V gene's germline CDR1 is LGHDT and CDR2 YNNKEL (reference sequence). V was pared by 4 bases and J by 2 bases, with 30 bases between. Carried by each TCR cDNA molecule was a unique molecular identifier. TCRdb itself ran the 5' RACE reads through MiXCR, one entry per CDR3 protein. This sample has roughly 8,200 distinct CDR3 sequences, with 7% to 10% found just once. Sample share makes this clonotype medium-sized.

The chain couples TRBV3-1 to TRBJ2-7; the D gene is possibly TRBD1 (7 bases). Here the sequenced sample was PBMCs, taken at surgery. This clonotype was obtained from a female donor with early-stage non-small cell lung cancer. CDR3: CASSPRWRGRPVEGAYEQYF. Written as DNA, the CDR3 is TGTGCCAGCAGCCCTAGATGGAGGGGGCGGCCCGTTGAAGGGGCCTACGAGCAGTACTTC.